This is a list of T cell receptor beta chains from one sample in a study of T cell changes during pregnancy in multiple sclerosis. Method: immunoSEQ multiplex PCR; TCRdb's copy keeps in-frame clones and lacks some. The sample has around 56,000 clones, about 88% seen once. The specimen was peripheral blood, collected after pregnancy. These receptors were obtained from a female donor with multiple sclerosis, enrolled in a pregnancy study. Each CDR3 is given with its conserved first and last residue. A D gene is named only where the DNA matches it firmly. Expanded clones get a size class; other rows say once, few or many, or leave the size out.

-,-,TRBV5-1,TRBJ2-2,TGCGCCAGCAGCCAAAGACCGCTTACCGGGACAAGTATAATCGCGAACACCGGGGAGCTGTTTTTT,CASSQRPLTGTSIIANTGELFF
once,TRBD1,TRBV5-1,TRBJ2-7,TGCGCCAGCAGACCATGGACAGGGTCGGCCTACGAGCAGTACTTC,CASRPWTGSAYEQYF
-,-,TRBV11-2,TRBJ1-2,TGTGCCAGCAGCCTGACAGAAAACTATGGCTACACCTTC,CASSLTENYGYTF
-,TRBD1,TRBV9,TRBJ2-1,TGTGCCAGCAGCGTAGGGGGGTTTGGGGGGACAGGTGACAATGAGCAGTTCTTC,CASSVGGFGGTGDNEQFF
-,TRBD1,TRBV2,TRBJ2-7,TGTGCCAGCATACTAAGACAGGGACCTCCCTACGAGCAGTACTTC,CASILRQGPPYEQYF
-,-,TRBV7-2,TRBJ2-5,TGTGCCAGCAGCTTAAGTCGGGGGAGGGAGACCCAGTACTTC,CASSLSRGRETQYF
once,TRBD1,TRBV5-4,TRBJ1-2,TGTGCCAGCAGCTCCCCGGGACAGGGGGGCTATGGCTACACCTTC,CASSSPGQGGYGYTF
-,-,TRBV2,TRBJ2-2,TGTGCCAGCACCAATGGGGGGACCGGGGAGCTGTTTTTT,CASTNGGTGELFF
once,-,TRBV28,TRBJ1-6,TGTGCCAGCAGTACGGGACGGGAGGTCGGTCCCCTCCACTTT,CASSTGREVGPLHF
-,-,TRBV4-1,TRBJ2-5,TGCGCCAGCAGCAAGGGGACTCCGAGGGAGACCCAGTACTTC,CASSKGTPRETQYF
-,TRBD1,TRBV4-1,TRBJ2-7,TGCGCCAGCAGCCAAGGTCAGGGGGAAGGATACGAGCAGTACTTC,CASSQGQGEGYEQYF
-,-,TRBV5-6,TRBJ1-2,TGTGCCAGCAGCTTTGACCGGGATGGCTACACCTTC,CASSFDRDGYTF
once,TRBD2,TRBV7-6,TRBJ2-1,TGTGCCAGCAGCTTACGGGGTGTCGCGGGGGAAGGGCTGGAGCAGTTCTTC,CASSLRGVAGEGLEQFF